This paragraph covers one TCR beta chain sequence. The antigen remains undetermined. The sample is drawn from a study of T cell responses to AZD1222 COVID-19 vaccine. Findings of the study overall: Regions 160-218 and 743-854 dominated among vaccine-associated CD4 TCRs spanning spike.

Samples with a second dose at about 4 or about 12 weeks were pooled together. The germline V gene encodes CDR1 SNHLY and CDR2 FYNNEI. V was clipped by 3 bases and J by 5 bases, with 10 bases between them. The CDR3 runs to 13 residues. The protocol was immunoSEQ multiplex PCR, while the TCRdb copy is restricted to in-frame clones and leaves out a portion. The data show about 130,000 clones, 88% seen once. The sequence was obtained from an adult who received the AZD1222 COVID-19 vaccine. Material: peripheral blood, obtained 28 days after the second AZD1222 dose. V is TRBV2 and J is TRBJ2-5, with D tentatively TRBD1 (7 bases). CDR3 sequence: CASSDRGVETQYF. The CDR3 nucleotides are TGTGCCAGCAGTGACAGGGGGGTTGAGACCCAGTACTTC.